The 20 T cell receptor beta chains below were found in one sample sequenced in a study of T-cell memory formation after mild COVID-19. MiXCR, run by TCRdb on the 5' RACE reads, gives a single entry per CDR3 protein. The sample has a few hundred thousand distinct CDR3 sequences; approximately 25% are singletons. Sequenced material: PBMCs or a T cell subset sorted from them (not recorded which). Receptors originate from an adult woman who had mild COVID-19 (a few samples of this study predate the infection). Cell type and time point are not known.

Only a few counts were recorded for this clonotype. The chain has TRBV7-9 and TRBJ2-1, with D maybe TRBD2 (5 bases). Germline V gene sequence: CDR1 SEHNR, CDR2 FQNEAQ (reference sequence). The CDR3 is 11 residues long. V was clipped by 8 bases and J by 8 bases, with 10 bases between them. The CDR3 spells CASYASYEQFF. CDR3 nucleotides: TGTGCCAGCTACGCTAGCTATGAGCAGTTCTTC.

This clonotype was seen only a few times. The chain combines TRBV9 with TRBJ2-1, with TRBD2 as a possible D gene (6 bases). Per the germline V gene, CDR1 is SGDLS and CDR2 is YYNGEE. V was cut by 4 bases and J by 8 bases, with 22 bases left in between. CDR3 length: 16 residues. The CDR3 DNA follows: TGTGCCAGCAGCCTACTCGGGGGAGCGGTATCTGATGAGCAGTTCTTC. This codes for CASSLLGGAVSDEQFF.

In its sample, this clonotype was seen a few times. This chain uses TRBV7-9 with TRBJ2-3; D perhaps matches TRBD2 (6 bases). Trimming pared 10 bases from V and 3 bases from J, leaving 14 bases between. This CDR3 has 13 amino acids. Germline CDR1 SEHNR, CDR2 FQNEAQ (reference sequence). CDR3 DNA sequence: TGTGCCATCGAGCGGGCTACTACAGATACGCAGTATTTT. Its protein is CAIERATTDTQYF.

The CDR3 DNA follows: TGTGCCAGCTCAACCCCCGGTGGCACCATATATTTT. Protein product: CASSTPGGTIYF. This rearrangement joins TRBV18 to TRBJ1-3, with unresolved D. This CDR3 is built from 12 residues. V was clipped by 5 bases and J by 9 bases, with 11 bases between them. The V gene's germline CDR1 is KGHSH and CDR2 LQKENI.

This chain joins TRBV5-1 and TRBJ2-3, with a possible D match to TRBD1 (6 bases). Trimming took 7 bases from V and 5 from J, leaving 23 bases between them. CDR3 length: 16 amino acids. CDR1 is SGHRS, CDR2 YFSETQ, per germline. The CDR3 loop reads CASASQGQGLGDTQYF. CDR3 DNA: TGCGCCAGCGCCTCGCAGGGGCAGGGGCTAGGAGATACGCAGTATTTT.

The V and J genes are TRBV12-3 or TRBV12-4 and TRBJ2-7, with D hard to call. The CDR3 loop spans 13 amino acids. V was trimmed by 2 bases and J by 3 bases, leaving 8 bases between them. In nucleotides, the CDR3 is TGTGCCAGCAGTTTATCGGGTGTCTACGAGCAGTACTTC. Its protein is CASSLSGVYEQYF.

Only a few counts were recorded for this clonotype. The chain combines TRBV5-1 with TRBJ2-7; D remains unclear. Germline V CDR1 and CDR2: SGHRS, YFSETQ. The CDR3 consists of 13 residues. V was clipped by 0 bases and J by 11 bases, with 15 bases between them. The CDR3, as DNA: TGCGCCAGCAGCTTGGGAGTGTTGGGCCCGGAGTACTTC. Protein: CASSLGVLGPEYF.

This clonotype has more than one count but fewer than ten. The chain recombines TRBV18 with TRBJ1-1; D not resolved. Trimming shortened V by 0 bases and J by 1 base, and 12 bases separated the two germline ends. This CDR3 region has 16 residues. Germline assignment: CDR1 KGHSH and CDR2 LQKENI. CDR3 sequence: CASSPPFRPGNTEAFF. The CDR3 coding sequence is TGTGCCAGCTCACCACCGTTCAGGCCGGGGAACACTGAAGCTTTCTTT.

The sample holds many counts of this clonotype. The chain carries TRBV5-1 and TRBJ2-7; 10 bases line up with TRBD2. Germline V gives CDR1 SGHRS, CDR2 YFSETQ. V was clipped by 4 bases and J by 3 bases; unmatched bases: 1. The CDR3 has 13 residues. The CDR3 loop reads CASSQREGYEQYF. CDR3 nucleotide sequence: TGCGCCAGCAGCCAGCGGGAGGGCTACGAGCAGTACTTC.

Ten or more counts support this clonotype. V gene TRBV10-3 combines with J gene TRBJ2-7; 9 bases fit TRBD1. Trimming took 6 bases from V and 3 from J; bases not matched to a gene: 3. The CDR3 has 13 amino acids. Germline V lookup: CDR1 ENHRY, CDR2 SYGVKD. CDR3 coding DNA: TGTGCCATCAGCCCGGGACAGGGCTACGAGCAGTACTTC. Its protein product is CAISPGQGYEQYF.

This chain uses TRBV18 with TRBJ1-1, with a tentative D call TRBD1 (5 bases). The CDR3 runs to 14 residues. The ends were cut back, 6 bases at V and 2 bases at J, with 13 bases in the middle. The germline V gene has CDR1 KGHSH and CDR2 LQKENI. The CDR3 protein is CASSRRDGNTEAFF. DNA for the CDR3: TGTGCCAGCTCCCGCCGGGACGGAAACACTGAAGCTTTCTTT.

In this sample, this clonotype turned up many times. The rearrangement joins TRBV7-2 to TRBJ1-4; TRBD1 aligns across 8 bases. CDR3 length equals 14 residues. With 2 bases clipped from V and 5 bases from J, the junction kept 1 base outside the gene matches. Germline V gene sequence: CDR1 SGHTA, CDR2 FQGNSA. The CDR3 loop is CASSLTGGNEKLFF. Written as DNA, the CDR3 is TGTGCCAGCAGCTTAACAGGGGGGAATGAAAAACTGTTTTTT.

This chain connects TRBV5-6 to TRBJ1-1, with D unclear. This CDR3 is 15 amino acids long. Germline V CDR1 and CDR2: SGHDT, YYEEEE. V lost 4 bases, J lost 0 bases, and 13 bases lay in between. CDR3 residues: CASSRAGGMNTEAFF. The CDR3 coding sequence is TGTGCCAGCAGCCGCGCCGGAGGGATGAACACTGAAGCTTTCTTT.

This clonotype was counted between two and nine times. J is TRBJ2-1 and V is TRBV19; 10 bases fit TRBD2. Germline V lookup: CDR1 LNHDA, CDR2 SQIVND (reference sequence). V lost 5 bases and J lost 6; bases outside the gene matches: 10. The CDR3 runs 16 residues. The CDR3 region is CASSPRAGGKVNEQFF. As DNA, the CDR3 is TGTGCCAGTAGTCCCCGAGCGGGGGGGAAGGTCAATGAGCAGTTCTTC.

This clonotype appeared a few times. The chain links TRBV6-2 or TRBV6-3 to TRBJ2-1, with D possibly matching TRBD2 (6 bases). V dropped 0 bases and J dropped 8 bases, with 17 bases sitting between them. CDR3 size: 16 residues. CDR1 is MNHEY, CDR2 SVGEGT, per germline. CDR3 bases: TGTGCCAGCAGTTACTCAGGGACTGGTCTACAGGATGAGCAGTTCTTC. Amino acid sequence: CASSYSGTGLQDEQFF.

The V gene is TRBV9, the J gene TRBJ2-3, with D uncertain. V gave up 4 bases and J gave up 3 bases, with 9 bases separating them. Germline V gene data show CDR1 as SGDLS and CDR2 as YYNGEE. The CDR3 is made up of 13 amino acids. The CDR3 DNA reads as TGTGCCAGCAGCTCCACTTGGACAGATACGCAGTATTTT. This sequence encodes CASSSTWTDTQYF.

V gene TRBV24-1 combines with J gene TRBJ2-5; 10 bases fit TRBD1. This CDR3 is 16 amino acids long. V trimming: 2 bases; J trimming: 4 bases; junction bases outside the gene matches: 6. CDR1 and CDR2 (germline): KGHDR, SFDVKD. This CDR3 reads CATSDSGTGVLETQYF. The CDR3 DNA follows: TGTGCCACCAGTGATTCAGGGACAGGGGTTCTAGAGACCCAGTACTTC.

The table lists this clonotype with a count of one. The V call is TRBV6-5, the J call TRBJ1-2, with a weak D call TRBD1 (6 bases). Trimming took 5 bases from V and 6 from J, leaving 16 bases between them. The V gene's germline CDR1 is MNHEY and CDR2 SVGAGI. The CDR3 totals 14 residues. The CDR3 bases are TGTGCCAGCAGTCACAACAGGGCTAGGCATGGCTACACCTTC. Amino acid sequence: CASSHNRARHGYTF.

This chain connects TRBV6-1 to TRBJ2-3; unclear D gene. The length of the CDR3 is 13 residues. The V and J ends lost 7 bases and 3 bases respectively, with 11 bases between them. CDR1 MNHNS and CDR2 SASEGT come from the germline V gene. CDR3 in DNA: TGTGCCAGCACCGAACCCCCTACAGATACGCAGTATTTT. The encoded protein is CASTEPPTDTQYF.

This chain uses TRBV24-1 with TRBJ1-5, with 7 bases fitting TRBD1. V lost 4 bases and J lost 5; bases outside the gene matches: 10. The CDR3 spans 16 residues. The V gene's germline CDR1 is KGHDR and CDR2 SFDVKD. CDR3 in amino acids: CATSDAGGNLDQPQHF. Here the CDR3 DNA reads TGTGCCACCAGTGACGCAGGGGGTAATTTGGATCAGCCCCAGCATTTT.